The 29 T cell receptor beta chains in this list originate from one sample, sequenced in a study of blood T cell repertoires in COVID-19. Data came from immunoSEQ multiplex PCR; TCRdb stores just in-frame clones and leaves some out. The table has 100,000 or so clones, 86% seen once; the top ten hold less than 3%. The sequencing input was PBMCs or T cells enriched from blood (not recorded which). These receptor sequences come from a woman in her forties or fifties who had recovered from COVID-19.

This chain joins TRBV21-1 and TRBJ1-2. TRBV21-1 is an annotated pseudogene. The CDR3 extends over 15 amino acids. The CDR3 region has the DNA TGTGCCAGCAGCAATGCGCCGCGGGTTAACTATGGCTACACCTTC. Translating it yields CASSNAPRVNYGYTF.

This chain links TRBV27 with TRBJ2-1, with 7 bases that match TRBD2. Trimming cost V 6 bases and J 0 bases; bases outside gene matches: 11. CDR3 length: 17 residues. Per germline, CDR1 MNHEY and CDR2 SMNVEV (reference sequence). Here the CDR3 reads CASSGSSGLFSYNEQFF. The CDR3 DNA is TGTGCCAGCAGCGGGTCTAGCGGTCTATTCTCCTACAATGAGCAGTTCTTC.

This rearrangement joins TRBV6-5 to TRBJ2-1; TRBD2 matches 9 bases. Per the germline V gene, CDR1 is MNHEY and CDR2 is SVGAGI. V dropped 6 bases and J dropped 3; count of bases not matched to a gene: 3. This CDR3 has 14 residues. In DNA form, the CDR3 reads TGTGCCAGCAGCCGGCGGGGGGGCTACAATGAGCAGTTCTTC. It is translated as CASSRRGGYNEQFF.

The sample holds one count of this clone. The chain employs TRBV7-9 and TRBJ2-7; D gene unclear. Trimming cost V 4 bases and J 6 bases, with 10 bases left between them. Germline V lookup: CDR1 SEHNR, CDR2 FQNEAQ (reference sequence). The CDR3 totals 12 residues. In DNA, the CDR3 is TGTGCCAGCAGCTCACATATCTCCGAGCAGTACTTC. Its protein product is CASSSHISEQYF. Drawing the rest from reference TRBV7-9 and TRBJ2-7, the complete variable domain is DTGVSQNPRHKITKRGQNVTFRCDPISEHNRLYWYRQTLGQGPEFLTYFQNEAQLEKSRLLSDRFSAERPKGSFSTLEIQRTEQGDSAMYLCASSSHISEQYFGPGTRLTVT.

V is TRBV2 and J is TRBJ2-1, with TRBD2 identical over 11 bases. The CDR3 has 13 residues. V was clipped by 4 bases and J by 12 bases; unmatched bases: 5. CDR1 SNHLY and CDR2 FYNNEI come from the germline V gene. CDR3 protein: CASSVMTSGVQFF. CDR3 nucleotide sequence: TGTGCCAGCAGTGTTATGACTAGCGGGGTGCAGTTCTTC.

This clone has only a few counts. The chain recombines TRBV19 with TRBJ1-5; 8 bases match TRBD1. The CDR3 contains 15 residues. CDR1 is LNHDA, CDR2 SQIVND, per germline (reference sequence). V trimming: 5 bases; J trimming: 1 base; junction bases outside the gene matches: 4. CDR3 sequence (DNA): TGTGCCAGTAGTGATACAGGGGGAAGCAATCAGCCCCAGCATTTT. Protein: CASSDTGGSNQPQHF.

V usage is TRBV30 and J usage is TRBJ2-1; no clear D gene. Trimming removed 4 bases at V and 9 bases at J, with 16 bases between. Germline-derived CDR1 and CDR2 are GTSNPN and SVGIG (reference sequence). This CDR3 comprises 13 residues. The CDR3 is CAWITSETTEQFF. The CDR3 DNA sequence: TGTGCCTGGATCACGAGCGAGACGACTGAGCAGTTCTTC. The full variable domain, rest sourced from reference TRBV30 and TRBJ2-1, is SQTIHQWPATLVQPVGSPLSLECTVEGTSNPNLYWYRQAAGRGLQLLFYSVGIGQISSEVPQNLSASRPQDRQFILSSKKLLLSDSGFYLCAWITSETTEQFFGPGTRLTVL.

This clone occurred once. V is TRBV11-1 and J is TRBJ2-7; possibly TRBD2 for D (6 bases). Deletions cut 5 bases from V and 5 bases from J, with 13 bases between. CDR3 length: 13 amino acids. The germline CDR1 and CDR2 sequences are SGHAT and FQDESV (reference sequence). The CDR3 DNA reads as TGTGCCAGCAGCCATCTAGCGCCCGACGAGCAGTACTTC. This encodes CASSHLAPDEQYF.

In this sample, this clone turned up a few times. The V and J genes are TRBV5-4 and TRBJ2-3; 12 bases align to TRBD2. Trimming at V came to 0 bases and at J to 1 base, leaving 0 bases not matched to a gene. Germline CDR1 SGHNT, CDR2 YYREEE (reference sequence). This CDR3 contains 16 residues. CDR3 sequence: CASSLGLAGGTDTQYF. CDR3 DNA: TGTGCCAGCAGCTTGGGACTAGCGGGGGGCACAGATACGCAGTATTTT.

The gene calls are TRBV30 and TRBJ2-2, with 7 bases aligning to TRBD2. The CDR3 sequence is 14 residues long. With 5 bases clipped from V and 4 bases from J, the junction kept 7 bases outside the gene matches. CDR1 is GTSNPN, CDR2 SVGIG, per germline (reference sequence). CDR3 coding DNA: TGTGCCTGGGGTTTGGCGGGAGCCACCGGGGAGCTGTTTTTT. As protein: CAWGLAGATGELFF.

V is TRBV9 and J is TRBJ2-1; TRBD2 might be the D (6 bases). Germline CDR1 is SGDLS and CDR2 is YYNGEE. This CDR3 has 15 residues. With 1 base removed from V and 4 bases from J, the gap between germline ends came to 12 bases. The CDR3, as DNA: TGTGCCAGCAGCGTACATAATAGCGGATACAATGAGCAGTTCTTC. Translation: CASSVHNSGYNEQFF.

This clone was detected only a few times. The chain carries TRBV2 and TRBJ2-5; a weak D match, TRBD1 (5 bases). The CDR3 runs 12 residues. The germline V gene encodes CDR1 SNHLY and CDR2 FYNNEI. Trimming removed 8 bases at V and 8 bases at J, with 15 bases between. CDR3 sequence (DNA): TGTGCCAGCGGGGCTCGAAAAGGCACCCAGTACTTC. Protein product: CASGARKGTQYF.

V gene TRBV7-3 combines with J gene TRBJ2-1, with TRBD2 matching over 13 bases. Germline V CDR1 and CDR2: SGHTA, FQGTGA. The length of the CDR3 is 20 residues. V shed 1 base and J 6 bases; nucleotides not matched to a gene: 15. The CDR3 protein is CASSLRPGLAGPPGGNEQFF. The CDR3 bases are TGTGCCAGCAGCTTAAGACCGGGACTAGCGGGACCCCCGGGGGGCAATGAGCAGTTCTTC.

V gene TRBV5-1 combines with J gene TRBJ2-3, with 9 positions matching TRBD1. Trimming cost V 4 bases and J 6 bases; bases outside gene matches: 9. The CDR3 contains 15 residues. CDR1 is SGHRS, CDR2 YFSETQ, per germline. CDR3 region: CASSQQGQGLDTQYF. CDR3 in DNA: TGCGCCAGCAGCCAACAGGGACAGGGTTTGGATACGCAGTATTTT.

This CDR3 reads CASSGRQGVNTEAFF. The CDR3 bases are TGTGCCAGCAGCGGGAGGCAGGGGGTGAACACTGAAGCTTTCTTT. The chain recombines TRBV9 with TRBJ1-1; 7 positions match TRBD1. The CDR3 consists of 15 residues. In germline, CDR1 is SGDLS, CDR2 YYNGEE. The J segment lost 0 bases and the V segment lost 3 bases, leaving 5 bases of the junction unmatched.

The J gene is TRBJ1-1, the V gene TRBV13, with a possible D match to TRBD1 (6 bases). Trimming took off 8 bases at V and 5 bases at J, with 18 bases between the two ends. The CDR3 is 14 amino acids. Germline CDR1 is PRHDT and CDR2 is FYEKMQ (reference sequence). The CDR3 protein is CASSRGQLGTEAFF. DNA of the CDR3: TGTGCCAGCTCCAGGGGCCAATTAGGGACTGAAGCTTTCTTT.

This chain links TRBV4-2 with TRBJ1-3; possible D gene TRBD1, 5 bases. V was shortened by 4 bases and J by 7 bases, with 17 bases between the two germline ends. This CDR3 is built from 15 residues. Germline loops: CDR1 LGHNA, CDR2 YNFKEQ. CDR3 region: CASSPDSGGVNTIYF. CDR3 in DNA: TGTGCCAGCAGCCCCGACTCGGGGGGTGTTAACACCATATATTTT.

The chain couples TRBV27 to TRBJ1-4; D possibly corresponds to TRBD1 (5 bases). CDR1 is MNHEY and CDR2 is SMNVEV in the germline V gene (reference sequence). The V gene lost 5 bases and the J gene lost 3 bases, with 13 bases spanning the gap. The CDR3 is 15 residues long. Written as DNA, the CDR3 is TGTGCCAGCAGTAGGGGCGGGACTGCTAATGAAAAACTGTTTTTT. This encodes CASSRGGTANEKLFF.

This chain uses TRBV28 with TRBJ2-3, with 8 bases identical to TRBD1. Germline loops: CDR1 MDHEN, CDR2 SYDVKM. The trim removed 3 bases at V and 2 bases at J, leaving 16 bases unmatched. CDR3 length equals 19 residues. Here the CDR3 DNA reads TGTGCCAGCAGTTTTCCGACAGGGGATTTTCTTTTCAACACAGATACGCAGTATTTT. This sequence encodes CASSFPTGDFLFNTDTQYF.

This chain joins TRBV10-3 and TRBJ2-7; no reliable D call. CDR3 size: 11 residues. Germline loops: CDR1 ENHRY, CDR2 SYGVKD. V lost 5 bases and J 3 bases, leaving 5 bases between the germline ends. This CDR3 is CAISQNYEQYF. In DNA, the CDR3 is TGTGCCATCAGTCAGAACTACGAGCAGTACTTC.

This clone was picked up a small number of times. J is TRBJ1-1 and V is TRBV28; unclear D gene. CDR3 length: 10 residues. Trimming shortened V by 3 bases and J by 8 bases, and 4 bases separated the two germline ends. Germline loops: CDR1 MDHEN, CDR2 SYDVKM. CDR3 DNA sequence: TGTGCCAGCAGTTTCCGGGAAGCTTTCTTT. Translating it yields CASSFREAFF.

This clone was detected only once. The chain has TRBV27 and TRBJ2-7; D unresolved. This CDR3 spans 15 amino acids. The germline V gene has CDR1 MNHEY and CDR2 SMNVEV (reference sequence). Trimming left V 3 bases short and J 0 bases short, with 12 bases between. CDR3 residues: CASSLFRPPSYEQYF. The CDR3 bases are TGTGCCAGCAGTTTGTTCAGGCCACCCTCCTACGAGCAGTACTTC.

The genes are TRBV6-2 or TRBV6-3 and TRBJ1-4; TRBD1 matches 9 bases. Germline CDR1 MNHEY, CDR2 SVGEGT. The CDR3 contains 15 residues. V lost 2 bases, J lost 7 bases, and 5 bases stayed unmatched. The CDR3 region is CASSYTDRGGEKLFF. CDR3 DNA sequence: TGTGCCAGCAGTTACACGGACAGGGGTGGTGAAAAACTGTTTTTT.

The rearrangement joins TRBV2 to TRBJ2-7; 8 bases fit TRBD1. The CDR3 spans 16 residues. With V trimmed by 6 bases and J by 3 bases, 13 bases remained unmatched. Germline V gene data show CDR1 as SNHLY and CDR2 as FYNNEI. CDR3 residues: CASSYLPGQGNYEQYF. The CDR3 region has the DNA TGTGCCAGCAGCTACCTCCCAGGACAGGGTAACTACGAGCAGTACTTC.

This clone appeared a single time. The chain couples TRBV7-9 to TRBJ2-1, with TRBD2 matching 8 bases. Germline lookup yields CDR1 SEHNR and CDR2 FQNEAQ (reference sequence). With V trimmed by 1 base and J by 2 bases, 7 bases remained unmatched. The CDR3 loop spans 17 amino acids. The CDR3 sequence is CASSLGRGRTAYNEQFF. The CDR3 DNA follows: TGTGCCAGCAGCTTAGGACGCGGGAGGACCGCCTACAATGAGCAGTTCTTC.

DNA of the CDR3: TGTGCCAGCAGTGCCGGGACTAGCGGGGGGTTAGTAGATACGCAGTATTTT. It translates to CASSAGTSGGLVDTQYF. The chain is built from TRBV2 and TRBJ2-3; 15 bases match TRBD2. The germline CDR1 and CDR2 sequences are SNHLY and FYNNEI. V was clipped by 4 bases and J by 5 bases; unmatched bases: 7. This CDR3 is 17 amino acids long.

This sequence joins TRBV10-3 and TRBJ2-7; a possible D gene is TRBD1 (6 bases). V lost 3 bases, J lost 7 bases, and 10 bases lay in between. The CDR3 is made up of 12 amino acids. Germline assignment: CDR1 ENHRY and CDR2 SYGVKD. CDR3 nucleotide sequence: TGTGCCATCAGTGACACCCAGGGGGAGCAGTACTTC. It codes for CAISDTQGEQYF.

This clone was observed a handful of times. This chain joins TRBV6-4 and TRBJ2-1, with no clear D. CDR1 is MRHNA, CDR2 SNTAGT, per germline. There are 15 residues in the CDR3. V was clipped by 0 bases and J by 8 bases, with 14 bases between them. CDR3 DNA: TGTGCCAGCAGTGACTCGGCTCATCAAAACGATGAGCAGTTCTTC. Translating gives CASSDSAHQNDEQFF.

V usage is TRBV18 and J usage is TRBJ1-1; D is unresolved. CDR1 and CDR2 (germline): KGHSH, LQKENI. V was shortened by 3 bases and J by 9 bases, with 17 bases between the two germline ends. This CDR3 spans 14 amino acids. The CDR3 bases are TGTGCCAGCTCACCCGTTTCCCCCAGTAATAAAGCTTTCTTT. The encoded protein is CASSPVSPSNKAFF. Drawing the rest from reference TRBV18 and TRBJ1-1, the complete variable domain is NAGVMQNPRHLVRRRGQEARLRCSPMKGHSHVYWYRQLPEEGLKFMVYLQKENIIDESGMPKERFSAEFPKEGPSILRIQQVVRGDSAAYFCASSPVSPSNKAFFGQGTRLTVV.